One sample yielded the 8 T cell receptor beta chains listed below, sequenced in a study of blood T cell repertoires in COVID-19. Profiling relied on immunoSEQ multiplex PCR, and the TCRdb table lists in-frame clones only, not all of them. The data show more than 75,000 clones, 88% seen once. Sequenced material: peripheral blood. The receptors shown here come from a woman aged 70-85 years with acute or convalescent COVID-19.

V gene TRBV18 combines with J gene TRBJ2-5; TRBD1 aligns across 9 bases. This CDR3 has 16 amino acids. V trimming: 6 bases; J trimming: 5 bases; junction bases outside the gene matches: 13. Germline V lookup: CDR1 KGHSH, CDR2 LQKENI. This CDR3 reads CASSPWPGQGQETQYF. The CDR3 DNA follows: TGTGCCAGCTCGCCCTGGCCGGGACAGGGCCAGGAGACCCAGTACTTC.

The chain recombines TRBV2 with TRBJ1-3; D is undetermined. Germline V gene lookup returns CDR1 SNHLY and CDR2 FYNNEI. This CDR3 contains 12 residues. The V and J ends lost 0 bases and 6 bases respectively, with 3 bases between them. CDR3 loop: CASSEAINTIYF. The CDR3, as DNA: TGTGCCAGCAGTGAAGCCATAAACACCATATATTTT.

The chain is built from TRBV6-6 and TRBJ2-7; possible D gene TRBD1, 6 bases. V shed 7 bases and J shed 0 bases, with 16 bases lying between them. The CDR3 covers 15 residues. Germline V gives CDR1 MNHNY, CDR2 SVGAGI (reference sequence). CDR3 amino acids: CASTELQGSSYEQYF. In DNA form, the CDR3 reads TGTGCCAGCACTGAACTCCAGGGGAGCTCCTACGAGCAGTACTTC.

The chain is built from TRBV6-1 and TRBJ2-7; maybe TRBD2 (5 bases). The CDR3 runs to 15 residues. The V gene lost 2 bases and the J gene lost 2 bases, with 13 bases spanning the gap. From germline, CDR1 is MNHNS and CDR2 SASEGT. The CDR3 protein is CASSESPGGTYEQYF. CDR3 nucleotide sequence: TGTGCCAGCAGTGAATCTCCAGGAGGAACCTACGAGCAGTACTTC.

J is TRBJ2-1 and V is TRBV24-1, with 9 bases lining up with TRBD1. The germline gives CDR1 KGHDR, CDR2 SFDVKD. There are 15 residues in the CDR3. J lost 6 bases, V lost 4 bases, and 6 bases had no gene match. The CDR3 nucleotides are TGTGCCACCAGTGACCTGGACAGGGGTGGCAATGAGCAGTTCTTC. The encoded protein is CATSDLDRGGNEQFF.

This chain joins TRBV27 and TRBJ1-2, with D unresolved. Germline-derived CDR1 and CDR2 are MNHEY and SMNVEV (reference sequence). The CDR3 contains 13 residues. The V end lost 2 bases, the J end lost 8 bases, and 12 bases lay between the germline ends. CDR3 sequence: CASSLGIRGGYTF. The DNA of the CDR3 is TGTGCCAGCAGTTTAGGTATCCGAGGGGGCTACACCTTC.

This sequence joins TRBV5-5 and TRBJ1-6; TRBD1 agrees at 7 bases. V was pared by 0 bases and J by 7 bases, with 4 bases of the junction left unmatched. Germline V gives CDR1 SGHKS, CDR2 YYEKEE (reference sequence). There are 15 residues in the CDR3. The CDR3 DNA reads TGTGCCAGCAGCTTGGTGGGACAGAAGAATTCACCCCTCCACTTT. The encoded protein is CASSLVGQKNSPLHF.

The chain uses TRBV15 and TRBJ1-1; no reliable D call. Trimming took 0 bases from V and 3 from J, leaving 11 bases between them. The length of the CDR3 is 15 residues. Germline CDR1 reads LNHNV; CDR2 reads YYDKDF (reference sequence). The CDR3 protein is CATSRDLETYTEAFF. CDR3 bases: TGTGCCACCAGCAGAGATTTAGAGACTTACACTGAAGCTTTCTTT.